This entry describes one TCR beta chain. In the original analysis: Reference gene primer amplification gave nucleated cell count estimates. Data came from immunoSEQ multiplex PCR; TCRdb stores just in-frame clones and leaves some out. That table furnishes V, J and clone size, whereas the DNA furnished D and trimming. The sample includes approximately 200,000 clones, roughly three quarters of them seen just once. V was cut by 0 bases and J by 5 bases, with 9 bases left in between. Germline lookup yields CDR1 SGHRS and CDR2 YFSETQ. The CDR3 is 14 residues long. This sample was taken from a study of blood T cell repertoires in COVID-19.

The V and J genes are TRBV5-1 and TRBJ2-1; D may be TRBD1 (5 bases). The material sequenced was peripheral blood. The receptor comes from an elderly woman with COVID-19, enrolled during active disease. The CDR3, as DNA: TGCGCCAGCAGCTTGGAGGGGCGGCACAATGAGCAGTTCTTC. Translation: CASSLEGRHNEQFF.